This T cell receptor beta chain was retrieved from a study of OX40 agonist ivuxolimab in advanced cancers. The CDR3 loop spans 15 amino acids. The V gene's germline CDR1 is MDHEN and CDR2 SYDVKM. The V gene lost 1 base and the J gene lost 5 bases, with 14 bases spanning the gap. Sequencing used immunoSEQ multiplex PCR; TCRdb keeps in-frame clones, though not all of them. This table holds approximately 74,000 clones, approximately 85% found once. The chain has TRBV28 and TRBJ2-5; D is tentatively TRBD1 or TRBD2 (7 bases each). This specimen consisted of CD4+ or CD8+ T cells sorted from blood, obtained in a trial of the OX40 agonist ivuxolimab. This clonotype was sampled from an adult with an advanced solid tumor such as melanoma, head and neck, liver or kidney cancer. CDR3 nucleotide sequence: TGTGCCAGCAGTTTATCCTCAGGGGGGGAGGAGACCCAGTACTTC. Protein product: CASSLSSGGEETQYF.